A selection of T cell receptor beta chains follows, all from one sample in a study of shared T cell receptors in the human thymus. Sequenced by immunoSEQ multiplex PCR; TCRdb stores in-frame clones only, minus some. The sample includes some 660,000 clones, 87% of them seen just once. The sample was also reused in another study, on human thymus T cells.

Sequenced input: thymocytes. These receptors were collected from a boy younger than two with a congenital heart defect. CDR3s include the opening cysteine and the closing phenylalanine or tryptophan. Fields, in order: J gene, D gene, V gene, CDR3 protein. D genes are given only for firm matches.

J: TRBJ1-1; D: -; V: TRBV6-1; CDR3: CASSERLRTEAFF
J: TRBJ2-5; D: TRBD1; V: TRBV10-3; CDR3: CATGEGQGIVRETQYF
J: TRBJ2-7; D: TRBD1; V: TRBV9; CDR3: CASSVEKGGGYEQYF
J: TRBJ2-3; D: TRBD2; V: TRBV4-2; CDR3: CASSQDGTSGIPDTQYF
J: TRBJ2-2; D: TRBD1; V: TRBV19; CDR3: CATTDRGDPGELFF
J: TRBJ1-4; D: TRBD1; V: TRBV9; CDR3: CASSLAGQGGAEKLFF
J: TRBJ1-5; D: TRBD1; V: TRBV2; CDR3: CASSVTGDCSNQPQHF
J: TRBJ2-2; D: -; V: TRBV18; CDR3: CASSPPRQCTGELFF
J: TRBJ2-3; D: -; V: TRBV5-5; CDR3: CASSLAPSPGGRDTDTQYF
J: TRBJ1-2; D: -; V: TRBV11-2; CDR3: CASSLGGRVVGYTF
J: TRBJ2-7; D: TRBD2; V: TRBV6-7; CDR3: CASSYNRGLAATYEQYF